This T cell receptor beta chain was recovered during a study of cytotoxic CD8 clonotypes in ibrutinib-treated CLL. Study details: Each sample contained, on average, 255,043 productive templates and about 88,000 productive rearrangements.

Notes on the study in general: The clonality went up when patients responded to ibrutinib and dropped back toward baseline at progression. Treatment left the uncommon public clonotypes either contracted or stable in frequency.

TCR beta libraries used roughly 1.9 micrograms of DNA from cryopreserved PBMCs. Produced via immunoSEQ multiplex PCR; TCRdb's table is partial and in-frame only. The profile shows roughly 220,000 clones, 60% to 80% of them singletons. Turning to this clone: Its specificity is unknown.

Looked up from germline, CDR1 is SQVTM and CDR2 is ANQGSEA. The trim removed 1 base at V and 4 bases at J, leaving 0 bases unmatched. CDR3 length equals 14 residues. V is TRBV29-1 and J is TRBJ2-1; TRBD2 agrees at 11 bases. The material was PBMCs, obtained after 12 months of ibrutinib treatment. The clonotype originates from a human donor with chronic lymphocytic leukemia. The CDR3 bases are TGCAGCGTTGAAGTAGCGGGAGGGTACAATGAGCAGTTCTTC. Its translation: CSVEVAGGYNEQFF.